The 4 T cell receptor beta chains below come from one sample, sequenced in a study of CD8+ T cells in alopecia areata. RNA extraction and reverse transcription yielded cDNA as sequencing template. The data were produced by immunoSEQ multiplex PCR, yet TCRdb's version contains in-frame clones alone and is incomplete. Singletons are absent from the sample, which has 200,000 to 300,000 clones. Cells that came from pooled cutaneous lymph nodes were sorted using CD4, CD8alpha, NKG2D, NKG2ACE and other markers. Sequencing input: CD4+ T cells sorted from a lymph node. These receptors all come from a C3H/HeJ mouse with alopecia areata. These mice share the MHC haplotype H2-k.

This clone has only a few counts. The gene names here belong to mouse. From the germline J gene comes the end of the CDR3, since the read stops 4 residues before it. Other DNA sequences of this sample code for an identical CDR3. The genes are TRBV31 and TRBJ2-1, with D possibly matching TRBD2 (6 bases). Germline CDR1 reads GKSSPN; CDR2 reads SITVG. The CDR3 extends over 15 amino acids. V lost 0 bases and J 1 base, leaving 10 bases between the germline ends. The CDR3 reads CAWSLAGANYAEQFF. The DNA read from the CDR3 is TGTGCCTGGAGTCTAGCTGGGGCCAACTATGCT.

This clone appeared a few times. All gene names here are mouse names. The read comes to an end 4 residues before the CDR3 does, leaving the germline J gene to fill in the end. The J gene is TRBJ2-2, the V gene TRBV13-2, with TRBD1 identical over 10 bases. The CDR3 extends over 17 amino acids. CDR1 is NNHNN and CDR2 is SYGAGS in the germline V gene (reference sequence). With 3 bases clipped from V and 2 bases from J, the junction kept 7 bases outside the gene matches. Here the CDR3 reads CASGGGQGSLNTGQLYF. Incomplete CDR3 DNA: TGTGCCAGCGGTGGGGGACAGGGGTCCCTCAACACCGGG.

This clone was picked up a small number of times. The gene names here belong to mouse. The sequenced part of the CDR3 DNA is TGTGCCAGCGGTGCCCCGGGACAGCCAAACTCC. It is translated as CASGAPGQPNS. The entire CDR3 is CASGAPGQPNSDYTF. V usage is TRBV13-2 and J usage is TRBJ1-2; 7 positions agree with TRBD1. With the read ending 4 residues before the CDR3 end, the germline J gene is used to fill in that end. Looked up from germline, CDR1 is NNHNN and CDR2 is SYGAGS (reference sequence). This CDR3 spans 15 amino acids. Trimming at V came to 3 bases and at J to 0 bases, leaving 5 bases not matched to a gene.

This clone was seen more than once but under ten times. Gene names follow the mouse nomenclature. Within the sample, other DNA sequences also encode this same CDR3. Incomplete CDR3 DNA: TGCACCTGCAGTGCAGGACTGGGGGGGGGTGCAGAA. Translation: CTCSAGLGGGAE. The entire CDR3 protein reads CTCSAGLGGGAETLYF. This chain uses TRBV1 with TRBJ2-3; 11 positions agree with TRBD2. The CDR3 end lies 4 residues beyond the end of the read and is filled in from the germline J gene. Germline CDR1 and CDR2: NSQYPW and LRSPGD (reference sequence). Trimming removed 1 base from V and 1 base from J; junction bases left unmatched: 1. The CDR3 totals 16 residues.